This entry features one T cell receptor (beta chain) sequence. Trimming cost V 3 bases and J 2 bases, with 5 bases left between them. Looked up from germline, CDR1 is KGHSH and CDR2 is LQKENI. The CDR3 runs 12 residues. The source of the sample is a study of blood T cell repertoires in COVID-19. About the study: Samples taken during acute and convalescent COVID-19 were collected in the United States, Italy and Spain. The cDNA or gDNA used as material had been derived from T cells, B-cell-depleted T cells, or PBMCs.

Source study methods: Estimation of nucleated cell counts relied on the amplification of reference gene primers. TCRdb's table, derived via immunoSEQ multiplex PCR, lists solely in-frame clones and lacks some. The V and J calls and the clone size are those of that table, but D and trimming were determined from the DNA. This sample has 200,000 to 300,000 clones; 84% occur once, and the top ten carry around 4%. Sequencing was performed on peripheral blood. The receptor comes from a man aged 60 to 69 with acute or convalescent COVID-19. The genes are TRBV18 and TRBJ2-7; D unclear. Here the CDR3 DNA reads TGTGCCAGCTCACCCAGTACCTACGAGCAGTACTTC. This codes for CASSPSTYEQYF.